The 7 T cell receptor beta chains below come from one sample, sequenced in a study of T cells after yellow fever vaccination. Each CDR3 protein gets one entry after TCRdb re-called the 5' RACE reads with MiXCR. Of fewer than 85,000 distinct CDR3 sequences listed, 7.5% to 9% are singletons. The specimen was CD8+ T cells sorted from PBMCs, collected on the day of the yellow fever booster vaccination. The receptors shown here come from a young man who received the YFV17D yellow fever vaccine.

This clonotype showed up just a few times. V and J are TRBV5-4 and TRBJ2-1, with unresolved D. This CDR3 contains 14 residues. Germline V gene data show CDR1 as SGHNT and CDR2 as YYREEE (reference sequence). Trimming took 5 bases from V and 1 from J, leaving 10 bases between them. CDR3 residues: CASRSRGSYNEQFF. The CDR3 nucleotides are TGTGCCAGCAGGTCACGCGGTTCCTACAATGAGCAGTTCTTC.

The rearrangement uses TRBV12-3 or TRBV12-4 and TRBJ2-1, with D uncertain. Trimming removed 5 bases from V and 4 bases from J, with 12 bases in between. The CDR3 runs 14 residues. CDR3 in amino acids: CASSPPQVYNEQFF. DNA for the CDR3: TGTGCCAGCAGTCCCCCTCAGGTTTACAATGAGCAGTTCTTC.

The genes are TRBV20-1 and TRBJ2-1; either TRBD1 or TRBD2 may fit D (5 bases each). The V gene's germline CDR1 is DFQATT and CDR2 SNEGSKA (reference sequence). Trimming took off 4 bases at V and 7 bases at J, with 17 bases between the two ends. This CDR3 region has 14 residues. The CDR3 DNA is TGCAGTGCTACCGGGACCCTAGTACTGAATGAGCAGTTCTTC. This codes for CSATGTLVLNEQFF.

This clonotype was recorded many times. CDR3 nucleotide sequence: TGTGCCAGCGAAGATAGCGGGAGAGGGTCAGATACGCAGTATTTT. This gives the protein CASEDSGRGSDTQYF. The V gene is TRBV7-9, the J gene TRBJ2-3, with 9 bases fitting TRBD2. Germline V gives CDR1 SEHNR, CDR2 FQNEAQ (reference sequence). This CDR3 spans 15 amino acids. After removal of 8 bases from V and 4 bases from J, the junction contained 10 bases not matched to a gene.

This clonotype turned up a few times. The V gene is TRBV11-2, the J gene TRBJ2-4; D is ambiguous. Germline V gene lookup returns CDR1 SGHAT and CDR2 FQNNGV. This CDR3 has 16 amino acids. V lost 0 bases and J 0 bases, leaving 9 bases between the germline ends. The CDR3 DNA reads TGTGCCAGCAGCTTAGAGGTGTACCAAGCCAAAAACATTCAGTACTTC. It yields the protein CASSLEVYQAKNIQYF.

This clonotype showed up just a few times. The chain links TRBV12-3 or TRBV12-4 to TRBJ2-7, with D perhaps TRBD2 (5 bases). Trimming left V 6 bases short and J 6 bases short, with 12 bases between. This CDR3 region has 12 residues. The CDR3 DNA reads TGTGCCAGCAGCCCCCGGGGAGTCGAGCAGTACTTC. It specifies CASSPRGVEQYF.

V is TRBV29-1 and J is TRBJ1-1; possible D gene TRBD1, 5 bases. The CDR3 extends over 11 amino acids. V was clipped by 7 bases and J by 11 bases, with 17 bases between them. Germline values: CDR1 SQVTM, CDR2 ANQGSEA. The CDR3 region has the DNA TGCAGCGCCCTAGTACAGGAGATGGCTTTCTTT. Amino acid sequence: CSALVQEMAFF.